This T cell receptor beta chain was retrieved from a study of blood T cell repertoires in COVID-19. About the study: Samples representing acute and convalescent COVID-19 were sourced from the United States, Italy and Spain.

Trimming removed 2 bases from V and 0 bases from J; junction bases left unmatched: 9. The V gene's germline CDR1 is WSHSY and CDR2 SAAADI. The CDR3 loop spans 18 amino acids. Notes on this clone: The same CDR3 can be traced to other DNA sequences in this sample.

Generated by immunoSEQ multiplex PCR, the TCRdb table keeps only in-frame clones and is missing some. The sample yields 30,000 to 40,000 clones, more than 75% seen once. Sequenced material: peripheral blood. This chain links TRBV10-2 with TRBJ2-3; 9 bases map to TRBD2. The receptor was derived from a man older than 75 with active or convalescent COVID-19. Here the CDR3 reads CASSEISGSGASTDTQYF. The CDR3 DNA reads TGCGCCAGCAGTGAGATTAGCGGGAGTGGGGCCAGCACAGATACGCAGTATTTT.